A selection of T cell receptor beta chains follows, all from one sample in a study of blood T cell repertoires in COVID-19. The protocol was immunoSEQ multiplex PCR, while the TCRdb copy is restricted to in-frame clones and leaves out a portion. The sample carries some 220,000 clones, about 85% recorded once. Source material: peripheral blood. These receptors were obtained from a man in his fifties or sixties who had recovered from COVID-19. CDR3s leave out the opening cysteine and the closing phenylalanine or tryptophan.

TRBJ1-1 | TRBV7-9 | ASRWGGNTEAF
TRBJ1-3 | TRBV28 | ASSRYQGGSGNTIY
TRBJ2-7 | TRBV24-1 | ATSDSTSGSIYEQY
TRBJ2-6 | TRBV15 | ATSRRGMVPGANVLT
TRBJ1-3 | TRBV5-4 | ASSLGFNRADTIY
TRBJ2-3 | TRBV27 | ASSSRRQDTQY
TRBJ1-2 | TRBV2 | ASSASGRINYGYT
TRBJ1-3 | TRBV5-5 | ASTVGGGSGNTIY
TRBJ2-4 | TRBV28 | ASSGRQGATKNIQY
TRBJ2-7 | TRBV19 | ATALGGADFYEQY
TRBJ2-1 | TRBV27 | ASSVQGPLF
TRBJ1-1 | TRBV5-6 | ASSWRDGTEAF
TRBJ2-7 | TRBV5-8 | ASSLVRIQGDFEQY
TRBJ2-7 | TRBV28 | ASAGSGSSYEQY
TRBJ2-7 | TRBV18 | ASSLTQGSASGPSYEQY
TRBJ2-3 | TRBV28 | ASRGSGRATDTQY
TRBJ2-2 | TRBV21-1 | ASSKPGPRYTGELF
TRBJ1-1 | TRBV19 | ASRGPGQGNTEAF
TRBJ2-6 | TRBV10-2 | ASSQGANVLT
TRBJ2-4 | TRBV27 | ASRTGQNIQY
TRBJ2-7 | TRBV29-1 | SVGGSEQY
TRBJ1-5 | TRBV28 | ASKQGAENQPQH
TRBJ2-7 | TRBV4-1 | ASSQTTGPYEQY
TRBJ2-1 | TRBV28 | ASSSWTGGNEQF
TRBJ1-2 | TRBV20-1 | RDGTGRGYT
TRBJ2-6 | TRBV5-1 | ASSFASGANVLT
TRBJ2-5 | TRBV27 | ASSFGGEAQY
TRBJ1-5 | TRBV23-1 | ASSQSGRDFTQPQH
TRBJ2-7 | TRBV27 | ASSQAGPSSYEQY
TRBJ2-5 | TRBV3-1/TRBV3-2 | ASSPPGLAGVTETQY
TRBJ1-2 | TRBV2 | ASKRINYGYT
TRBJ2-1 | TRBV11-3 | ASSKGGAGSSYNEQF
TRBJ1-6 | TRBV7-2 | ASTLGGVGNSPLH
TRBJ2-5 | TRBV7-9 | ASNTGQGERETQY
TRBJ2-7 | TRBV28 | ASSLSTGVRYEQY
TRBJ2-4 | TRBV19 | ASSNPGDKNIQY
TRBJ1-4 | TRBV30 | ACTPTGLANEKLF
TRBJ2-7 | TRBV6-1 | ASSEASTVSYEQY
TRBJ1-5 | TRBV28 | ASNGGGNQPQH
TRBJ2-1 | TRBV6-4 | ASSDKREGQVPYNEQF
TRBJ1-5 | TRBV19 | ASRGQYGNQPQH
TRBJ1-1 | TRBV18 | ASSPDGTGGVRAF
TRBJ1-6 | TRBV3-1/TRBV3-2 | ASSRDRAYSPLH
TRBJ2-1 | TRBV27 | ASSSPGQGPNEQF
TRBJ1-4 | TRBV5-4 | ASTFGTENEKLF
TRBJ1-1 | TRBV9 | ASSKRPGGGTEAF
TRBJ2-4 | TRBV5-7 | ASSPIRQGGIQY
TRBJ2-7 | TRBV5-1 | ASSTGLAGHEQY
TRBJ2-2 | TRBV18 | ASSPFLWGGQGSSGELF
TRBJ1-2 | TRBV11-2 | ASSLLSSGKNYGYT
TRBJ2-7 | TRBV6-5 | ASARRDNYEQY
TRBJ1-1 | TRBV15 | ATSRGGQLNTEAF
TRBJ1-5 | TRBV6-5 | ASRDRARGNQPQH
TRBJ2-1 | TRBV4-1 | ASSQDWGTSGYNEQF
TRBJ2-2 | TRBV2 | ASRGGSGTGELF
TRBJ1-5 | TRBV12-3/TRBV12-4 | ASQGQSNQPQH
TRBJ2-5 | TRBV15 | ATSRSRGETQY
TRBJ2-7 | TRBV4-1 | ASSQVGDYSYEQY
TRBJ1-4 | TRBV4-1 | ASSQGWPTNEKLF